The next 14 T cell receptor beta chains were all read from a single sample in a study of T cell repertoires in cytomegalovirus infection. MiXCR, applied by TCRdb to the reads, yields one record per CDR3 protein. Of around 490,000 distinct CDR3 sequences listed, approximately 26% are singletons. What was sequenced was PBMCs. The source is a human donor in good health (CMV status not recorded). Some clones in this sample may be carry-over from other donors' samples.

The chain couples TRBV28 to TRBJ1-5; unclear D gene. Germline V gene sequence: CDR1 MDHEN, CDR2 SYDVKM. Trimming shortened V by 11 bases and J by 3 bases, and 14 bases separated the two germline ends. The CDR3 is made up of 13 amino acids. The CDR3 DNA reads TGTGCCTTGGAGGCAGGAGACAATCAGCCCCAGCATTTT. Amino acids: CALEAGDNQPQHF.

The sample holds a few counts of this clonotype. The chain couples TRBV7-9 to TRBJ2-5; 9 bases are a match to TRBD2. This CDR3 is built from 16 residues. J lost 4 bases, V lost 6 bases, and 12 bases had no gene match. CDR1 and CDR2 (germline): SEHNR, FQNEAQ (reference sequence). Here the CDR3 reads CASSFYGLAGTETQYF. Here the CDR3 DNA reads TGTGCCAGCAGTTTTTACGGGCTAGCGGGGACAGAGACCCAGTACTTC.

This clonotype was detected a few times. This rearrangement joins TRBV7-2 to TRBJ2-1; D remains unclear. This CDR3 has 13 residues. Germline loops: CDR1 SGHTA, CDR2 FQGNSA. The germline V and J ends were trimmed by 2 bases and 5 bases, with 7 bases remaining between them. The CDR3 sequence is CASSLRLNNEQFF. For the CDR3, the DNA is TGTGCCAGCAGCTTAAGATTAAACAATGAGCAGTTCTTC.

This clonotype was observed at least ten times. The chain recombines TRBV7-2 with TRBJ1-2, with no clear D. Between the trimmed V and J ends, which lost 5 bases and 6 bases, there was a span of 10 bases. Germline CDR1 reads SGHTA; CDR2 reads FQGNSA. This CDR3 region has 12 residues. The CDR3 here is CASSRVGNGYTF. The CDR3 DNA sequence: TGTGCCAGCAGCAGGGTAGGGAATGGCTACACCTTC.

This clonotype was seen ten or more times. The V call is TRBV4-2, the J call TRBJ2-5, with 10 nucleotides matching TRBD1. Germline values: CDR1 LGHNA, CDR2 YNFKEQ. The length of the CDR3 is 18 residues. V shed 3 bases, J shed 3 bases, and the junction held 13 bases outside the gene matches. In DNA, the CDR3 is TGTGCCAGCAGCCAGGGGACCAAGGACAGGGGGTTTGAAGAGACCCAGTACTTC. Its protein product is CASSQGTKDRGFEETQYF.

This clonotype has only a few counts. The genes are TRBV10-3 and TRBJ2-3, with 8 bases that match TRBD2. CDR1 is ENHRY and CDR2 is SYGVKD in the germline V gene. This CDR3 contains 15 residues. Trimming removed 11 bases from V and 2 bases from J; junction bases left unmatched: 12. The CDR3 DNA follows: TGTGCCGCAGGCCTGGCTAGCGGGTACACAGATACGCAGTATTTT. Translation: CAAGLASGYTDTQYF.

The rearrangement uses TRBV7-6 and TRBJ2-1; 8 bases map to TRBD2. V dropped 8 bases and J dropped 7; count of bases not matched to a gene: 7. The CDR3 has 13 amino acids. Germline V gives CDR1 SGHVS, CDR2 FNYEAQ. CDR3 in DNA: TGTGCCAGCCGGAGAGCGGGAGAAAATGAGCAGTTCTTC. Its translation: CASRRAGENEQFF. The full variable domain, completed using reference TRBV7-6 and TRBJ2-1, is GAGVSQSPRYKVTKRGQDVALRCDPISGHVSLYWYRQALGQGPEFLTYFNYEAQQDKSGLPNDRFSAERPEGSISTLTIQRTEQRDSAMYRCASRRAGENEQFFGPGTRLTVL.

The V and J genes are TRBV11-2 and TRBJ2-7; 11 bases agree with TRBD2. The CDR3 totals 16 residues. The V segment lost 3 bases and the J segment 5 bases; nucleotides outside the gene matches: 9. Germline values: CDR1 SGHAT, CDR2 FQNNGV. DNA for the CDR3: TGTGCCAGCAGCTTTTTAGCGGGAGGGCCCCTCCACGAGCAGTACTTC. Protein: CASSFLAGGPLHEQYF.

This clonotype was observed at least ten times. CDR3 region: CASSWGQVREGGYTF. CDR3 bases: TGTGCCAGCAGCTGGGGTCAGGTCAGAGAAGGTGGCTACACCTTC. The genes are TRBV7-2 and TRBJ1-2; no definite D call. Trimming stripped 4 bases from V and 7 bases from J, with 19 bases between. The germline V gene encodes CDR1 SGHTA and CDR2 FQGNSA. CDR3 size: 15 residues.

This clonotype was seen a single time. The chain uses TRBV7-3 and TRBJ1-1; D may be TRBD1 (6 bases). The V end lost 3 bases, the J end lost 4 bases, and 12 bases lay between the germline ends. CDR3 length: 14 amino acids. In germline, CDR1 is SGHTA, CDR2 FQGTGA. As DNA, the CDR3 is TGTGCCAGCAGCTTTCATCAGGGGAGCACTGAAGCTTTCTTT. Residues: CASSFHQGSTEAFF.

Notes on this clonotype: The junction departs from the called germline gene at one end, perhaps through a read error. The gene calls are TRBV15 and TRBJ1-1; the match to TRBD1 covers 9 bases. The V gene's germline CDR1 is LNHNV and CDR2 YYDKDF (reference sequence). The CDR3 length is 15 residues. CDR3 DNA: TGTGCCACCAGCGGAGATGACGGGACAGGGTATCGAGCTTTCTTT. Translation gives CATSGDDGTGYRAFF.

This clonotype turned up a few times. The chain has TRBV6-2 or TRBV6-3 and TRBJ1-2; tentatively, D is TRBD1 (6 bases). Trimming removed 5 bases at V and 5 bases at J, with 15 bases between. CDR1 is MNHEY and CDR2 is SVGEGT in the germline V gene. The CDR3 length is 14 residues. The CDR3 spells CASSLEGTRYGYTF. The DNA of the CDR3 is TGTGCCAGCAGTCTAGAGGGGACACGGTATGGCTACACCTTC.

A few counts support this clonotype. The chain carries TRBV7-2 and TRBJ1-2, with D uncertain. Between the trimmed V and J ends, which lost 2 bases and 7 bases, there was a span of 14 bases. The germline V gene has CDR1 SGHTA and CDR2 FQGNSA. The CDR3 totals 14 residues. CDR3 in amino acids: CASSLRSETLGYTF. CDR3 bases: TGTGCCAGCAGCTTAAGGTCAGAGACTCTTGGCTACACCTTC. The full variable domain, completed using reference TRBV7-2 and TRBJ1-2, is GAGVSQSPSNKVTEKGKDVELRCDPISGHTALYWYRQSLGQGLEFLIYFQGNSAPDKSGLPSDRFSAERTGGSVSTLTIQRTQQEDSAVYLCASSLRSETLGYTFGSGTRLTVV.

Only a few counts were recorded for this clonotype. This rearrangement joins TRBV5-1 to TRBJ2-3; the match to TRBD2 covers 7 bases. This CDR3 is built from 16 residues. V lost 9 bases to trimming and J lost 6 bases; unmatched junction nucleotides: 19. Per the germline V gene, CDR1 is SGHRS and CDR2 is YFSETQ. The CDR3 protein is CATAVQLAPGDDTQYF. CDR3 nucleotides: TGCGCCACCGCTGTACAACTAGCGCCTGGGGATGATACGCAGTATTTT.